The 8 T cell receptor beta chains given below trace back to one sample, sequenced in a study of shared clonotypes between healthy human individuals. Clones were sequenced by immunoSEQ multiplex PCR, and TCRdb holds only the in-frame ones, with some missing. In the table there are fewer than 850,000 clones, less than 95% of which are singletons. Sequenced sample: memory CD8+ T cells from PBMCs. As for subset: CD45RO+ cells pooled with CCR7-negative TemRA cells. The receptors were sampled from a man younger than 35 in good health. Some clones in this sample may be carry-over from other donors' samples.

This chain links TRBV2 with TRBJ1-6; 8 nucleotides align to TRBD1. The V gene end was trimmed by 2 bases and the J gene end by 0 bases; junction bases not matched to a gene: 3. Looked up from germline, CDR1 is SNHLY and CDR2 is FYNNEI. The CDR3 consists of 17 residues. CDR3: CASSEWDRSSYNSPLHF. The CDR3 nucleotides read TGTGCCAGCAGTGAATGGGACAGGAGCTCCTATAATTCACCCCTCCACTTT.

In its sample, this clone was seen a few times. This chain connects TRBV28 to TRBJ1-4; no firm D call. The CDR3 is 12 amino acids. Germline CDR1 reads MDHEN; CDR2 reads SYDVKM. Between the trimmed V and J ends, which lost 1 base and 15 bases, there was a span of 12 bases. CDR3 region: CASSLSEVRVFF. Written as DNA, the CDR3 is TGTGCCAGCAGTTTATCTGAAGTACGGGTGTTTTTT.

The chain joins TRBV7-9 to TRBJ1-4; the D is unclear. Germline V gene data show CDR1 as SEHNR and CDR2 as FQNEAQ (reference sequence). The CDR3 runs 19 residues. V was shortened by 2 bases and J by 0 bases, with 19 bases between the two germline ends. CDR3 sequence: CASSLLIQRTTATNEKLFF. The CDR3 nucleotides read TGTGCCAGCAGCTTACTAATCCAGCGCACCACGGCAACTAATGAAAAACTGTTTTTT.

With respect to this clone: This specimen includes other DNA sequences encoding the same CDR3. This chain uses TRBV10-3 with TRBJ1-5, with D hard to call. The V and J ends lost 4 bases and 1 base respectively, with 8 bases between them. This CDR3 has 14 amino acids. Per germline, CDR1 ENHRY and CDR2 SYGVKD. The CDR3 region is CAISGTESNQPQHF. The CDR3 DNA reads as TGTGCCATCAGTGGTACAGAGAGCAATCAGCCCCAGCATTTT.

The CDR3 region is CASSEGEAREGTDTQYF. For the CDR3, the DNA is TGTGCCAGCAGTGAAGGGGAGGCGCGGGAGGGCACAGATACGCAGTATTTT. The chain recombines TRBV2 with TRBJ2-3; the match to TRBD2 covers 8 bases. The germline CDR1 and CDR2 sequences are SNHLY and FYNNEI. V was clipped by 1 base and J by 1 base; unmatched bases: 7. This CDR3 region has 17 residues.

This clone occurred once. The DNA for the CDR3 is TGTGCCATCAGTGAGATGGTTACCTACGAGCAGTACTTC. As protein: CAISEMVTYEQYF. The chain combines TRBV10-3 with TRBJ2-7; D remains ambiguous. The CDR3 length is 13 residues. Germline lookup yields CDR1 ENHRY and CDR2 SYGVKD. The V end was cut by 2 bases, the J end by 2 bases, with 7 bases between.

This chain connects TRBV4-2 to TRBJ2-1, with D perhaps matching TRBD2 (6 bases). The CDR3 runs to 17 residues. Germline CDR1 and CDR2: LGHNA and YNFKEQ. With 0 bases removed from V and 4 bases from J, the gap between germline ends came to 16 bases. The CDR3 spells CASSQEPALALYNEQFF. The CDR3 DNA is TGTGCCAGCAGCCAAGAGCCTGCCCTAGCGCTATACAATGAGCAGTTCTTC.

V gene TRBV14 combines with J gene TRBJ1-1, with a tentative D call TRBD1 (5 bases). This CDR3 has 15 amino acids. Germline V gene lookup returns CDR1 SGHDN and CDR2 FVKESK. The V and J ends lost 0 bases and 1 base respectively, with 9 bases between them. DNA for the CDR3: TGTGCCAGCAGCCAAGAGGGGCGGGGGAACACTGAAGCTTTCTTT. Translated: CASSQEGRGNTEAFF.